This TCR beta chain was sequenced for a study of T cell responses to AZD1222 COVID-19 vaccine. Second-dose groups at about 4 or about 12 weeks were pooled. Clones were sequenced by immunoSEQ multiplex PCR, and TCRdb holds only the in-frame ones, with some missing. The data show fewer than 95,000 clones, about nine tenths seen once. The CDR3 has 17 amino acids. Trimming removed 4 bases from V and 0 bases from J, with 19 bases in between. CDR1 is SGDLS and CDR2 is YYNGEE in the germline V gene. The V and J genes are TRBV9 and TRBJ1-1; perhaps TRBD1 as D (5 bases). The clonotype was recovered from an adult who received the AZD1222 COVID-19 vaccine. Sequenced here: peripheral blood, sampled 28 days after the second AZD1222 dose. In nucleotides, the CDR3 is TGTGCCAGCAGCACAGACGGGGGAGTGGGCATGAACACTGAAGCTTTCTTT. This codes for CASSTDGGVGMNTEAFF.